Listed below are T cell receptor beta chains from one sample, sequenced in a study of T cell responses to AZD1222 COVID-19 vaccine. Profiled with immunoSEQ multiplex PCR; TCRdb holds only in-frame clones, not every one. The sample has 75,000 to 100,000 clones; approximately 88% are singletons. Here the sequenced sample was peripheral blood, taken on day 0 of AZD1222 vaccination. The receptor set was obtained from an adult in good health. Both conserved end residues are part of each CDR3. A D gene is named only where the DNA matches it firmly. Where a row states a size, it is once, few, many or the class of an expanded clone; other rows omit it.

d_gene	j_gene	v_gene	abundance	CDR3nt	CDR3aa
TRBD1	TRBJ1-2	TRBV7-2	.	TGTGCCAGCAGCCACGGAGCTGGGACAGGAGTAGATGGCTACACCTTC	CASSHGAGTGVDGYTF
.	TRBJ1-1	TRBV27	.	TGTGCCAGCAGTTTATCGCCCCACGTTGAAGCTTTCTTT	CASSLSPHVEAFF
TRBD1	TRBJ2-6	TRBV19	.	TGTGCCAGTAGTCCCTACCAAACAGGGGCTGGGGCCAACGTCCTGACTTTC	CASSPYQTGAGANVLTF
.	TRBJ2-3	TRBV9	.	TGTGCCAGCAGCGTCCAGGGCACAGATACGCAGTATTTT	CASSVQGTDTQYF
TRBD2	TRBJ2-7	TRBV7-9	.	TGTGCCAGCAGCTTGTCCGGGACTAGCGGTACCTACGAGCAGTACTTC	CASSLSGTSGTYEQYF
.	TRBJ2-3	TRBV3-1/TRBV3-2	.	TGTGCCAGCAGCCACCTCGAGGAACCCACAGATACGCAGTATTTT	CASSHLEEPTDTQYF
.	TRBJ2-1	TRBV20-1	.	TGCAGTGCTAGTAGGTGGCAAAAAACCTACAATGAGCAGTTCTTC	CSASRWQKTYNEQFF
.	TRBJ1-2	TRBV6-5	few	TGTGCCAGCCTTCAAATTGGGGGGGTTAACTATGGCTACACCTTC	CASLQIGGVNYGYTF
TRBD1	TRBJ2-2	TRBV28	.	TGTGCCAGCAGTTCCCTAGAGGGGGCCGACGGGGAGCTGTTTTTT	CASSSLEGADGELFF
.	TRBJ1-1	TRBV5-4	.	TGTGCCCTGGAGGACCGGGATTCCACTGAAGCTTTCTTT	CALEDRDSTEAFF
.	TRBJ2-2	TRBV21-1	.	TGTGCCAGCAGCAAAGGTCAGGGATGCACCGGGGAGCTGTTTTTT	CASSKGQGCTGELFF
.	TRBJ2-1	TRBV9	.	TGTGCCAGCAGCCCCGGAGGGAATGGGGATGAGCAGTTCTTC	CASSPGGNGDEQFF
TRBD2	TRBJ2-1	TRBV6-5	.	TGTGCCAGCAGTTACGAGGGAGGGCCTGGAGATGAGCAGTTCTTC	CASSYEGGPGDEQFF
.	TRBJ1-1	TRBV30	.	TGTGCCTGGAGTGGTGGGGGGGTCGGAGCTTTCTTT	CAWSGGGVGAFF
.	TRBJ1-1	TRBV19	.	TGTGCCAGTAGTATAGATCGTCCGGGACGGCAGAACACTGAAGCTTTCTTT	CASSIDRPGRQNTEAFF
.	TRBJ2-1	TRBV7-2	.	TGTGCCAGCAGCACCGCCGGGACACGGTACAATGAGCAGTTCTTC	CASSTAGTRYNEQFF
TRBD1	TRBJ1-1	TRBV28	.	TGTGCCAGCAGTTTTCGGCCGGACAGGGGAATCAGGAACACTGAAGCTTTCTTT	CASSFRPDRGIRNTEAFF
TRBD1	TRBJ1-2	TRBV30	few	TGTGCCTGGGGTACAGGGGGAAGAGCTAACTATGGCTACACCTTC	CAWGTGGRANYGYTF
.	TRBJ2-3	TRBV19	once	TGTGCCAGTACCCGAACCGGGACAAACACAGATACGCAGTATTTT	CASTRTGTNTDTQYF
.	TRBJ1-5	TRBV4-3	.	TGCGCCAGCAGCCAAGTTATTAATGGGAATCAGCCCCAGCATTTT	CASSQVINGNQPQHF
TRBD1	TRBJ2-7	TRBV2	few	TGTGCCAGCGAAACCGGGACAGGGGCCCACGAGCAGTACTTC	CASETGTGAHEQYF
.	TRBJ1-1	TRBV5-1	.	TGCGCCAGCAGCTTGGCCGGTGGGTTTGAAGCTTTCTTT	CASSLAGGFEAFF
.	TRBJ2-6	TRBV10-1	.	TGCGCCAGCAGTGAGCTCGGGGTCTCTGGGGCCAACGTCCTGACTTTC	CASSELGVSGANVLTF